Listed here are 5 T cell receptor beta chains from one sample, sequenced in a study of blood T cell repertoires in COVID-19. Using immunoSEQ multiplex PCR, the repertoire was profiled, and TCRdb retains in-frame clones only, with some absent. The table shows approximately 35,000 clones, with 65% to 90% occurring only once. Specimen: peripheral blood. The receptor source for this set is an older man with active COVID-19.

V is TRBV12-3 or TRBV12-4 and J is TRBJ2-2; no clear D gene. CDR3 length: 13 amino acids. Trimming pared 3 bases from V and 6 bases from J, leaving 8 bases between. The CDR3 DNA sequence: TGTGCCAGCAGTTTCGCACCAGCCGGGGAGCTGTTTTTT. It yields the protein CASSFAPAGELFF.

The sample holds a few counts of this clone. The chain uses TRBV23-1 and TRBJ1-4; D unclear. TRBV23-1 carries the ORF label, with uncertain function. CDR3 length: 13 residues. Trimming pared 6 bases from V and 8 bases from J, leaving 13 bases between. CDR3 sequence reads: CASSPETGEKLFF. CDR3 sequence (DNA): TGCGCCAGCAGCCCAGAGACGGGGGAAAAACTGTTTTTT.

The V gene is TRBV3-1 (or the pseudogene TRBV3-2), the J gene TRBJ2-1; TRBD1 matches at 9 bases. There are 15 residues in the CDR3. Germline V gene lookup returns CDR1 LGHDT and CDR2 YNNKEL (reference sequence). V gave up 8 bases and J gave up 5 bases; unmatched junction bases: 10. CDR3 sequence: CASQKGTGRHNEQFF. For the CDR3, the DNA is TGTGCCAGCCAAAAGGGGACAGGGAGGCACAATGAGCAGTTCTTC.

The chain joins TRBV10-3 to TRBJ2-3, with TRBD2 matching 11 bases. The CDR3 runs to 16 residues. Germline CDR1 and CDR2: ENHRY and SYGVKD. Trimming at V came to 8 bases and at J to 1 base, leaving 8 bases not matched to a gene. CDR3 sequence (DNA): TGTGCCATCGGTTATAGCGGGGGGGTCGGCACAGATACGCAGTATTTT. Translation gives CAIGYSGGVGTDTQYF.

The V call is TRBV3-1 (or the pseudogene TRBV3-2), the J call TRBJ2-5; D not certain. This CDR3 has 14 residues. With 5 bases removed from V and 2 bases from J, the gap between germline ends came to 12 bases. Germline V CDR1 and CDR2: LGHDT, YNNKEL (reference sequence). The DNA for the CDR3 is TGTGCCAGCAGCGAGAGAGAGTTACAAGAGACCCAGTACTTC. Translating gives CASSERELQETQYF.